This T cell receptor beta chain was captured in a study of cytomegalovirus exposure and HLA in healthy donors. Across the study: About 77 million unique TCRs from HLA-typed donors made up an early data release.

Details on this clone: Its cognate antigen is unknown.

Findings and limits, study-wide: An observed cluster of highly shared sequence variants was recorded as a likely sequencing artifact. A later analysis associated approximately 17,000 TCR beta sequences with HLA alleles at a 0.05 false discovery rate.

V lost 7 bases, J lost 0 bases, and 5 bases stayed unmatched. The CDR3 is 16 residues long. Per germline, CDR1 GTSNPN and CDR2 SVGIG (reference sequence). The PCR used 60 Vbeta and 13 Jbeta primers. The protocol was immunoSEQ multiplex PCR, while the TCRdb copy is restricted to in-frame clones and leaves out a portion. In the table there are under 95,000 clones, over 60% of which are singletons. V and J are TRBV30 and TRBJ2-2, with 13 nucleotides matching TRBD2. Source material: PBMCs. This clonotype was sampled from a man between 25 and 39 years old in good health and CMV-seropositive. CDR3 in DNA: TGTGCCTTGACTAGCGGGAGGAACCCGAACACCGGGGAGCTGTTTTTT. Translation: CALTSGRNPNTGELFF.